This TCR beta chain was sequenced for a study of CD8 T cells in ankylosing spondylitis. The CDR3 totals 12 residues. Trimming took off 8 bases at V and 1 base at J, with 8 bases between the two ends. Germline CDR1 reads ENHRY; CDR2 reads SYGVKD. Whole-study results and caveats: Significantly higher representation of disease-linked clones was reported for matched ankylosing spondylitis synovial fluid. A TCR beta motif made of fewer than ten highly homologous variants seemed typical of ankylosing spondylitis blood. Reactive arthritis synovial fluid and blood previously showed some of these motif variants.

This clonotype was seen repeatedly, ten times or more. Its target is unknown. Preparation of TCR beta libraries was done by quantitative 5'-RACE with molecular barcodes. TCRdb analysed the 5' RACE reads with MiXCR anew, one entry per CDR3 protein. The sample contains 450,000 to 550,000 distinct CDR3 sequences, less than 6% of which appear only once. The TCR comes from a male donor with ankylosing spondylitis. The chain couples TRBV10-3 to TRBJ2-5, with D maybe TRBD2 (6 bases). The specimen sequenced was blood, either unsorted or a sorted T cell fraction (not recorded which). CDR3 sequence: CAIGGTQETQYF. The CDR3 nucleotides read TGTGCCATCGGGGGGACCCAAGAGACCCAGTACTTC.